This T cell receptor beta chain was captured in a study of T cells in Graves' hyperthyroidism and ophthalmopathy. At the level of the study: The blood sample was taken at first diagnosis, before treatment began.

Researchers amplified the TCR beta CDR3 regions from RNA transcripts. The study used the HTBI primer set for a first-round RT-PCR of the TCR CDR3. TCRdb called the multiplex PCR reads again in MiXCR, with one record for every CDR3 protein. The sample carries 500,000 to 700,000 distinct CDR3 sequences, over 15% recorded once. Graves' hyperthyroidism showing no ophthalmopathy progression within 18 months was considered stable. A roughly 10 ml volume of fresh peripheral blood provided the PBMCs. V gave up 1 base and J gave up 2 bases; unmatched junction bases: 1. The CDR3 has 15 residues. Study conclusions and caveats: Clonotypes that were expanded in thyroid above 0.001 mostly appeared in blood too.

There are many counts of this clonotype. No antigen is known for it. This receptor was identified in a woman under 30 with Graves' hyperthyroidism. The source material was blood. The J gene is TRBJ1-5, the V gene TRBV12-3 or TRBV12-4; TRBD1 agrees at 8 bases. CDR3 sequence (DNA): TGTGCCAGCAGTTTAGTCAGGGGGCGCAATCAGCCCCAGCATTTT. It yields the protein CASSLVRGRNQPQHF.